Listed below are T cell receptor beta chains from one sample, sequenced in a study of T cells in localized non-small cell lung cancer. The repertoire was sequenced with immunoSEQ multiplex PCR; TCRdb's copy has only in-frame clones and lacks some. This sample yields roughly 38,000 clones, of which about nine tenths are seen a single time; about 2.6% belongs to the top ten. The sample here was peripheral blood, taken before any cancer treatment. The receptor set was obtained from a female donor at least 60 years old with stage I squamous cell lung carcinoma. Each CDR3 is given without its conserved first and last residue. Clone size is shown for a subset of rows, as once, few, many or a class of expanded clone.

TRBJ2-5 TRBV5-1 - ASSINNGLKGETQY
TRBJ1-4 TRBV29-1 once SVEEGKLF
TRBJ1-1 TRBV6-4 - ASSPGTAGAEAF
TRBJ2-5 TRBV7-6 - ASSFTGTGGLETQY
TRBJ2-5 TRBV5-1 - ASRPTSGRRETQY
TRBJ2-3 TRBV11-2 - ASSWDRTSGKRGGNTQY
TRBJ2-1 TRBV11-2 - ASSSSGTYNEQF
TRBJ1-1 TRBV15 - ATSRESGRTEAF
TRBJ2-2 TRBV9 - ASSVALAGGPSGELF
TRBJ2-1 TRBV19 - ASSIDGSGIYNEQF
TRBJ2-5 TRBV5-1 - ASSLTSGIETQY
TRBJ2-1 TRBV19 - ASSIPGSAYNEQF
TRBJ1-2 TRBV11-1 - ASSLGGTYGYT
TRBJ2-5 TRBV27 - ASSLGRRERGFGQETQY
TRBJ1-4 TRBV7-8 - ASSSDRGNEKLF
TRBJ1-3 TRBV7-6 - ASSLATGGFGNTIY
TRBJ2-7 TRBV30 - AWSEALSHEQY
TRBJ2-3 TRBV6-6 - ASRLDRDSTDTQY
TRBJ2-7 TRBV21-1 - ASRSRKGQGPYEQY
TRBJ2-7 TRBV30 - AWSDTQGAYEQY
TRBJ1-3 TRBV9 - ASSVGLGTGLVENTIY
TRBJ2-7 TRBV30 - AWRGGGGYEQY
TRBJ1-2 TRBV18 - ASSLQLGQGRNSYGYT
TRBJ2-1 TRBV7-2 - ASSLDPETYYNEQF
TRBJ1-4 TRBV18 once ASSPTGVGGEKLF
TRBJ2-5 TRBV27 once ASSLIAGEGGTQY
TRBJ2-1 TRBV11-3 - ASSLVASGGEQF
TRBJ1-2 TRBV6-5 - ASRWGRGYT
TRBJ2-1 TRBV30 - AWTGGRGFINEQF
TRBJ1-2 TRBV6-1 - ASSEYSQNYGYT
TRBJ2-1 TRBV4-3 - ASSPTGGGTSGYNEQF
TRBJ2-1 TRBV19 few ASSPHGGETYNEQF
TRBJ1-5 TRBV2 - ASRQGGGGNQPQH
TRBJ2-1 TRBV5-1 - ASRAGASAVNEQF
TRBJ2-2 TRBV4-1 - ASSQDRTSSATGELF
TRBJ2-3 TRBV7-2 - ASSSGGGPDTQY
TRBJ2-2 TRBV6-6 - ASSTTGLAGLGELF